The 27 T cell receptor beta chains below all came from one sample that was sequenced in a study of CD8 T cells in ankylosing spondylitis. TCRdb processed the 5' RACE reads anew with MiXCR; each CDR3 protein has one entry. Of some 130,000 distinct CDR3 sequences listed, around 15% are singletons. Sequencing was performed on blood, either unsorted or a sorted T cell fraction (not recorded which). The source is a female donor with ankylosing spondylitis or in good health (not recorded which).

This clonotype was found many times. The chain is built from TRBV5-1 and TRBJ2-7; TRBD2 aligns across 9 bases. This CDR3 is 15 amino acids long. The germline V gene has CDR1 SGHRS and CDR2 YFSETQ. The J segment lost 5 bases and the V segment lost 4 bases, leaving 10 bases of the junction unmatched. Here the CDR3 DNA reads TGCGCCAGCAGCGGGGGATTAGCGGGGGACCACGAGCAGTACTTC. It encodes CASSGGLAGDHEQYF.

This clonotype showed up many times. The chain couples TRBV10-3 to TRBJ1-2, with D tentatively TRBD1 (5 bases). The CDR3 is 13 amino acids. V lost 7 bases and J 1 base, leaving 10 bases between the germline ends. Germline lookup yields CDR1 ENHRY and CDR2 SYGVKD. The CDR3 reads CAITGQINYGYTF. The CDR3 DNA sequence: TGTGCCATCACTGGACAAATTAACTATGGCTACACCTTC.

This clonotype was observed many times. The V gene is TRBV29-1, the J gene TRBJ2-2; 7 positions match TRBD2. The length of the CDR3 is 13 residues. The germline gives CDR1 SQVTM, CDR2 ANQGSEA. With V trimmed by 6 bases and J by 4 bases, 5 bases remained unmatched. CDR3 sequence: CSVTSVSTGELFF. The CDR3 DNA sequence: TGCAGCGTCACTAGCGTTAGCACCGGGGAGCTGTTTTTT.

This clonotype has a count of ten or more. The chain combines TRBV7-2 with TRBJ2-5; 11 bases agree with TRBD1. From germline, CDR1 is SGHTA and CDR2 FQGNSA. The V segment lost 5 bases and the J segment 4 bases; nucleotides outside the gene matches: 9. CDR3 length: 16 residues. The CDR3 spells CASSQHGTGGGETQYF. The CDR3 nucleotides are TGTGCCAGCAGCCAACACGGGACAGGGGGTGGAGAGACCCAGTACTTC.

This clonotype was detected a few times. V usage is TRBV18 and J usage is TRBJ2-4, with D possibly TRBD2 on 5 matching bases. Looked up from germline, CDR1 is KGHSH and CDR2 is LQKENI. This CDR3 is 15 amino acids long. Deletions cut 2 bases from V and 3 bases from J, with 11 bases between. DNA of the CDR3: TGTGCCAGCTCACCAGGCGGGCTTTACAAAAACATTCAGTACTTC. Protein sequence: CASSPGGLYKNIQYF.

The rearrangement uses TRBV20-1 and TRBJ1-6; 11 bases are a match to TRBD1. CDR1 DFQATT and CDR2 SNEGSKA come from the germline V gene (reference sequence). The CDR3 covers 13 residues. Here the CDR3 DNA reads TGCAGGGCCGGGACAGGGGGTTGTTCACCCCTCCACTTT. This gives the protein CRAGTGGCSPLHF.

This clonotype was seen at least ten times. This chain connects TRBV5-1 to TRBJ2-3, with D perhaps matching TRBD1 (6 bases). Trimming stripped 2 bases from V and 4 bases from J, with 8 bases between. The germline CDR1 and CDR2 sequences are SGHRS and YFSETQ. The CDR3 extends over 13 amino acids. The CDR3: CASSLRQADTQYF. CDR3 nucleotide sequence: TGCGCCAGCAGCTTAAGACAGGCAGATACGCAGTATTTT.

Points on this clonotype: A read error is possible here, since a much larger clone lies one base away. V gene TRBV24-1 combines with J gene TRBJ2-1, with a possible D match to TRBD1 (7 bases). Germline CDR1 and CDR2: KGHDR and SFDVKD. The CDR3 sequence is 12 residues long. CDR3 amino acids: CATRGQGGERFF. CDR3 sequence (DNA): TGTGCCACCAGAGGTCAGGGGGGTGAGCGGTTCTTC.

Ten or more counts support this clonotype. The V call is TRBV10-3, the J call TRBJ2-1, with a weak D call TRBD2 (6 bases). The CDR3 covers 13 residues. Germline CDR1 and CDR2: ENHRY and SYGVKD. V was pared by 3 bases and J by 7 bases, with 10 bases between. This CDR3 is CAISDLGGNEQFF. The CDR3 coding sequence is TGTGCCATCAGTGATTTGGGGGGAAATGAGCAGTTCTTC.

This clonotype has ten or more counts. The chain links TRBV12-3 or TRBV12-4 to TRBJ2-7; D remains ambiguous. The CDR3 consists of 13 residues. Trimming cost V 5 bases and J 3 bases, with 11 bases left between them. The CDR3 DNA reads TGTGCCAGCAGTCCGGCGGACCTCTACGAGCAGTACTTC. This encodes CASSPADLYEQYF.

This clonotype was detected many times. The chain employs TRBV7-9 and TRBJ1-1; D remains ambiguous. V lost 5 bases, J lost 5 bases, and 15 bases lay in between. This CDR3 is 14 amino acids long. CDR1 SEHNR and CDR2 FQNEAQ come from the germline V gene (reference sequence). As DNA, the CDR3 is TGTGCCAGCAGCATCGACGGCCTCGGGACTGAAGCTTTCTTT. Protein: CASSIDGLGTEAFF.

The table lists this clonotype with a few counts. The gene calls are TRBV29-1 and TRBJ2-7; TRBD2 matches at 16 bases. The V segment lost 6 bases and the J segment 6 bases; nucleotides outside the gene matches: 5. Per germline, CDR1 SQVTM and CDR2 ANQGSEA. The CDR3 has 14 residues. CDR3 sequence reads: CSVGLAGGLSEQYF. The CDR3 coding sequence is TGCAGCGTGGGACTAGCGGGAGGGCTTTCCGAGCAGTACTTC.

This chain connects TRBV7-9 to TRBJ2-1, with 7 bases matching TRBD1. Germline lookup yields CDR1 SEHNR and CDR2 FQNEAQ (reference sequence). V was clipped by 5 bases and J by 3 bases; unmatched bases: 7. The CDR3 extends over 15 amino acids. CDR3 protein: CASSRTGSYYNEQFF. DNA for the CDR3: TGTGCCAGCAGCCGGACAGGTTCTTACTACAATGAGCAGTTCTTC.

This clonotype appeared many times. The rearrangement joins TRBV28 to TRBJ2-3, with unresolved D. Germline CDR1 MDHEN, CDR2 SYDVKM. V was cut by 2 bases and J by 4 bases, with 13 bases left in between. The CDR3 runs to 15 residues. CDR3 region: CASSLPPIGSDTQYF. CDR3 nucleotide sequence: TGTGCCAGCAGTTTACCCCCAATAGGGTCAGATACGCAGTATTTT.

This clonotype was observed a few times. The V and J genes are TRBV2 and TRBJ2-7, with no clear D. V lost 6 bases and J lost 1, with 13 bases in between. There are 14 residues in the CDR3. Germline CDR1 SNHLY, CDR2 FYNNEI. CDR3 amino acids: CASSRASGSYEQYF. The CDR3 nucleotides read TGTGCCAGCAGCCGGGCGTCCGGTTCCTACGAGCAGTACTTC.

This clonotype was recorded many times. The CDR3 loop is CASSGRLAAFF. Written as DNA, the CDR3 is TGTGCCAGCAGTGGACGGCTCGCGGCTTTCTTT. V usage is TRBV12-3 or TRBV12-4 and J usage is TRBJ1-1; D gene unclear. The CDR3 contains 11 residues. The germline V and J ends were trimmed by 5 bases and 11 bases, with 12 bases remaining between them.

This clonotype showed up many times. The V gene is TRBV20-1, the J gene TRBJ1-1; the D gene is possibly TRBD1 (6 bases). Germline CDR1 reads DFQATT; CDR2 reads SNEGSKA (reference sequence). The CDR3 extends over 14 amino acids. V lost 6 bases, J lost 0 bases, and 14 bases lay in between. The DNA of the CDR3 is TGCAGTGCCCCGGAGAGGGGGTTGAACACTGAAGCTTTCTTT. It yields the protein CSAPERGLNTEAFF.

Only a few counts were recorded for this clonotype. The chain recombines TRBV12-3 or TRBV12-4 with TRBJ2-4; the D is unclear. The CDR3 spans 12 residues. The V end lost 3 bases, the J end lost 5 bases, and 5 bases lay between the germline ends. In DNA form, the CDR3 reads TGTGCCAGCAGTTTTGAGGAAAACATTCAGTACTTC. This codes for CASSFEENIQYF.

This clonotype came up many times. V usage is TRBV20-1 and J usage is TRBJ2-7, with D tentatively TRBD1 or TRBD2 (5 bases each). The V and J ends lost 3 bases and 1 base respectively, with 13 bases between them. The CDR3 is 14 residues long. Germline values: CDR1 DFQATT, CDR2 SNEGSKA (reference sequence). The CDR3 loop reads CSASRGTRSYEQYF. CDR3 sequence (DNA): TGCAGTGCTAGCCGAGGGACCCGATCCTACGAGCAGTACTTC.

Many counts were recorded for this clonotype. The genes are TRBV20-1 and TRBJ2-3, with TRBD1 identical over 10 bases. CDR1 and CDR2 from the germline V gene are DFQATT and SNEGSKA (reference sequence). This CDR3 is 15 amino acids long. The J segment lost 7 bases and the V segment lost 5 bases, leaving 12 bases of the junction unmatched. CDR3 in DNA: TGCAGTGCTCCTCCGACAGGGGGCCGGGGACATACGCAGTATTTT. Translating it yields CSAPPTGGRGHTQYF.

The CDR3 bases are TGCAGTGCTACTCATGGCCTAGCGGGACACGAGCAGTACTTC. Its translation is CSATHGLAGHEQYF. The rearrangement joins TRBV20-1 to TRBJ2-7; 9 nucleotides match TRBD2. From germline, CDR1 is DFQATT and CDR2 SNEGSKA (reference sequence). The CDR3 runs 14 residues. The junction had 9 bases not matched to a gene; V was cut back by 4 bases and J by 5 bases.

The V call is TRBV7-6, the J call TRBJ2-1; D perhaps matches TRBD2 (6 bases). Trimming stripped 5 bases from V and 6 bases from J, with 14 bases between. Germline CDR1 and CDR2: SGHVS and FNYEAQ. The CDR3 runs 14 residues. The CDR3 sequence is CASSQELAPNEQFF. CDR3 in DNA: TGTGCCAGCAGCCAAGAACTAGCTCCCAATGAGCAGTTCTTC.

In this sample, this clonotype turned up a few times. The chain links TRBV24-1 to TRBJ2-2, with no clear D. V was shortened by 5 bases and J by 10 bases, with 13 bases between the two germline ends. This CDR3 is built from 13 residues. CDR1 is KGHDR and CDR2 is SFDVKD in the germline V gene. CDR3 sequence: CATSAGFGLELFF. DNA of the CDR3: TGTGCCACCAGTGCGGGTTTCGGGTTGGAGCTGTTTTTT.

This clonotype was detected many times. One junction end does not reproduce the germline sequence, and a read error may be involved. V usage is TRBV29-1 and J usage is TRBJ1-1; D call uncertain. CDR1 and CDR2 from the germline V gene are SQVTM and ANQGSEA. The CDR3 spans 10 residues. CDR3 nucleotides: TGTGAGGGCCGGAACACTGAAGCTTTCTTT. This encodes CEGRNTEAFF.

This clonotype was found a few times. V is TRBV7-2 and J is TRBJ2-7, with 9 bases that match TRBD1. In germline, CDR1 is SGHTA, CDR2 FQGNSA. J lost 0 bases, V lost 6 bases, and 3 bases had no gene match. This CDR3 spans 14 amino acids. The DNA of the CDR3 is TGTGCCAGCAGGGGGGACAGGGACTCCTACGAGCAGTACTTC. It is translated as CASRGDRDSYEQYF.

This clonotype was seen a few times. J is TRBJ2-6 and V is TRBV6-5; possibly TRBD1 or TRBD2 for D (5 bases each). The CDR3 loop spans 17 amino acids. Germline V gene data show CDR1 as MNHEY and CDR2 as SVGAGI. The V and J ends lost 4 bases and 0 bases respectively, with 13 bases between them. The DNA for the CDR3 is TGTGCCAGCAGTTTGGGTTTGGGGACCTCTGGGGCCAACGTCCTGACTTTC. It encodes CASSLGLGTSGANVLTF.

The chain employs TRBV27 and TRBJ2-5; tentative D call: TRBD1 (5 bases). CDR3 length: 13 amino acids. The germline V and J ends were trimmed by 4 bases and 1 base, with 7 bases remaining between them. Germline lookup yields CDR1 MNHEY and CDR2 SMNVEV (reference sequence). Written as DNA, the CDR3 is TGTGCCAGCAGTTACAGGCTCCAAGAGACCCAGTACTTC. Encoded protein: CASSYRLQETQYF.